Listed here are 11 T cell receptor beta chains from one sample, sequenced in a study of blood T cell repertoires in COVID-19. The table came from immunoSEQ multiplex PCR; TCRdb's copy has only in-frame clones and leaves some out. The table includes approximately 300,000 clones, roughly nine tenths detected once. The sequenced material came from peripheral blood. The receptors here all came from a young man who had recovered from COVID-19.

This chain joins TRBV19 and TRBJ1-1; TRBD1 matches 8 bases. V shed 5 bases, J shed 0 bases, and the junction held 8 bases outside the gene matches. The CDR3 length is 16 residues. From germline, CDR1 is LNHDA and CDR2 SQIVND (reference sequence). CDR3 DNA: TGTGCCAGTAGTTCATGGACAGGGAGGATGAACACTGAAGCTTTCTTT. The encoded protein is CASSSWTGRMNTEAFF.

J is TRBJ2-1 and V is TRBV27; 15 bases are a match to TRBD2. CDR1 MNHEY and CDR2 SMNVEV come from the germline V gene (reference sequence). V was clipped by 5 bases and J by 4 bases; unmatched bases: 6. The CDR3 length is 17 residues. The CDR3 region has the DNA TGTGCCAGCAGTACAGGACTAGCGGGAGGGCTATACAATGAGCAGTTCTTC. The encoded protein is CASSTGLAGGLYNEQFF.

The CDR3 is CASSYLRGQAFF. Written as DNA, the CDR3 is TGTGCCAGCAGTTACTTGCGGGGTCAAGCTTTCTTT. The gene calls are TRBV6-2 or TRBV6-3 and TRBJ1-1; D is uncertain. The V and J ends lost 1 base and 9 bases respectively, with 9 bases between them. In germline, CDR1 is MNHEY, CDR2 SVGEGT. The CDR3 length is 12 residues.

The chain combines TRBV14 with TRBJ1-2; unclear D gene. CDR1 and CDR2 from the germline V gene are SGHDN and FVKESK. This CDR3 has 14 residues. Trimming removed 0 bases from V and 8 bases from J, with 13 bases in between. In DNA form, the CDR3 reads TGTGCCAGCAGCCAAGAAGCCCAGGCGGGGGGCTACACCTTC. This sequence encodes CASSQEAQAGGYTF. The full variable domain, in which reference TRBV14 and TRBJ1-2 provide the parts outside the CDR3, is EAGVTQFPSHSVIEKGQTVTLRCDPISGHDNLYWYRRVMGKEIKFLLHFVKESKQDESGMPNNRFLAERTGGTYSTLKVQPAELEDSGVYFCASSQEAQAGGYTFGSGTRLTVV.

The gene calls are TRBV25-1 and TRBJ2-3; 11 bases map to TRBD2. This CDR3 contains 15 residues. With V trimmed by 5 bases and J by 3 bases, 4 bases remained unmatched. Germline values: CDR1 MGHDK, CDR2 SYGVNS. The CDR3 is CASSKLAGATDTQYF. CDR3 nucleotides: TGTGCCAGCAGTAAACTAGCGGGAGCGACAGATACGCAGTATTTT.

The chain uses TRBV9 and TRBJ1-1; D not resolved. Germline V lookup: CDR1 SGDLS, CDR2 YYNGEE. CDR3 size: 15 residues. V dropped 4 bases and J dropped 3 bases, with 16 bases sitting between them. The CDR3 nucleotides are TGTGCCAGCAGCCCAGAACGGAGGGTTTACACTGAAGCTTTCTTT. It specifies CASSPERRVYTEAFF. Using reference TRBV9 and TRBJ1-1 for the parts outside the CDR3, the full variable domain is DSGVTQTPKHLITATGQRVTLRCSPRSGDLSVYWYQQSLDQGLQFLIQYYNGEERAKGNILERFSAQQFPDLHSELNLSSLELGDSALYFCASSPERRVYTEAFFGQGTRLTVV.

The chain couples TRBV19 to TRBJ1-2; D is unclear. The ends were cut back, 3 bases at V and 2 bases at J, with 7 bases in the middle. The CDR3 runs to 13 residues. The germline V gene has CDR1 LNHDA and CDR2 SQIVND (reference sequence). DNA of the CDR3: TGTGCCAGTAGTATGTCGGGGAACTATGGCTACACCTTC. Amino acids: CASSMSGNYGYTF. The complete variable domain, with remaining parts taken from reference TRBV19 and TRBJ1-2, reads DGGITQSPKYLFRKEGQNVTLSCEQNLNHDAMYWYRQDPGQGLRLIYYSQIVNDFQKGDIAEGYSVSREKKESFPLTVTSAQKNPTAFYLCASSMSGNYGYTFGSGTRLTVV.

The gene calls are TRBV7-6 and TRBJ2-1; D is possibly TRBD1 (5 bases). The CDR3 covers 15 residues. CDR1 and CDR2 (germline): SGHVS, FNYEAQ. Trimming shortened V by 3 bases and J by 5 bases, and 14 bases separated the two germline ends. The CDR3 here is CASSLGQELDNEQFF. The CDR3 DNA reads TGTGCCAGCAGCTTGGGGCAGGAATTGGACAATGAGCAGTTCTTC.

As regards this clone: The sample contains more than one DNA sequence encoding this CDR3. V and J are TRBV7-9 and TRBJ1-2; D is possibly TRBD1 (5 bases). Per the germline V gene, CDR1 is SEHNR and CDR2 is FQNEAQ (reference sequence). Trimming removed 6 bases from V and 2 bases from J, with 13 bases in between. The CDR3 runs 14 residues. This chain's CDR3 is CASSLDSLNYGYTF. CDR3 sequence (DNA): TGTGCCAGCAGTCTTGACAGCCTCAACTATGGCTACACCTTC.

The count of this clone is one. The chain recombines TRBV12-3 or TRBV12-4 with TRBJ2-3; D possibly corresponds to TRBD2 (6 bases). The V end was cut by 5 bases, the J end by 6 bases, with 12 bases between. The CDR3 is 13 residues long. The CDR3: CASSRTGGDTQYF. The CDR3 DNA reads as TGTGCCAGCAGTCGGACTGGGGGGGATACGCAGTATTTT.

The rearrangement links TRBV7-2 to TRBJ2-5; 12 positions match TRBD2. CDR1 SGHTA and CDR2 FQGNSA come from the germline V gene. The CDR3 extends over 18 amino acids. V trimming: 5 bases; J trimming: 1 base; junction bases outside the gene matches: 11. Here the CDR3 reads CASSPALAGGRGQETQYF. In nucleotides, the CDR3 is TGTGCCAGCAGCCCTGCCCTAGCGGGGGGGCGGGGCCAAGAGACCCAGTACTTC.